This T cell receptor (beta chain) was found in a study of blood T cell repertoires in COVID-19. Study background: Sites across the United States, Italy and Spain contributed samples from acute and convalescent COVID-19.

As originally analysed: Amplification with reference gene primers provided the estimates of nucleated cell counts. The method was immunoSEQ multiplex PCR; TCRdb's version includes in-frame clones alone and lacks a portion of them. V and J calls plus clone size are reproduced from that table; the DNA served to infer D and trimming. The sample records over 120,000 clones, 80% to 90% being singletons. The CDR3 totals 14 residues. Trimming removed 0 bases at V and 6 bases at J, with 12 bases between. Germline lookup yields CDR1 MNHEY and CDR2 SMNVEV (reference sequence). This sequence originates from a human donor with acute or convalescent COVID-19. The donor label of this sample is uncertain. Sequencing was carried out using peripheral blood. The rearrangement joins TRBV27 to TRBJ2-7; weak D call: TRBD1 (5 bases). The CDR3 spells CASSLSHRSLEQYF. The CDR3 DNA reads TGTGCCAGCAGTTTATCGCACAGGTCGCTCGAGCAGTACTTC.